These T cell receptor beta chains were read from a single sample in a study of monozygotic twins with inflammatory bowel disease. TCRdb reprocessed the 5' RACE reads, keeping one entry per CDR3 protein, no DNA. This sample lists fewer than 400,000 distinct CDR3 sequences; its ten largest clones have 5.6%. The material sequenced was blood. The receptors shown here come from a human donor with ulcerative colitis or Crohn's disease, or a healthy co-twin of an affected twin (not recorded which). CDR3s include the opening cysteine and the closing phenylalanine or tryptophan.

v_call	cdr3_length	j_call	cdr3_aa
TRBV7-2	14	TRBJ2-6	CASSRQAGANVLTF
TRBV6-2/TRBV6-3	14	TRBJ2-7	CASSYWGSSYEQYF
TRBV2	13	TRBJ2-7	CASSVRASYEQYF
TRBV27	19	TRBJ2-4	CASSTRQGGRPGDRNIQYF
TRBV12-3/TRBV12-4	12	TRBJ1-2	CASSSRNYGYTF
TRBV5-1	12	TRBJ2-7	CASSQTAYEQYF
TRBV20-1	14	TRBJ2-1	CSALKPPAFDEQFF
TRBV9	14	TRBJ1-2	CASSDRGTFDGYTF
TRBV19	15	TRBJ2-1	CASSIGAGGRNEQFF
TRBV20-1	13	TRBJ2-2	CSASPRNTGELFF